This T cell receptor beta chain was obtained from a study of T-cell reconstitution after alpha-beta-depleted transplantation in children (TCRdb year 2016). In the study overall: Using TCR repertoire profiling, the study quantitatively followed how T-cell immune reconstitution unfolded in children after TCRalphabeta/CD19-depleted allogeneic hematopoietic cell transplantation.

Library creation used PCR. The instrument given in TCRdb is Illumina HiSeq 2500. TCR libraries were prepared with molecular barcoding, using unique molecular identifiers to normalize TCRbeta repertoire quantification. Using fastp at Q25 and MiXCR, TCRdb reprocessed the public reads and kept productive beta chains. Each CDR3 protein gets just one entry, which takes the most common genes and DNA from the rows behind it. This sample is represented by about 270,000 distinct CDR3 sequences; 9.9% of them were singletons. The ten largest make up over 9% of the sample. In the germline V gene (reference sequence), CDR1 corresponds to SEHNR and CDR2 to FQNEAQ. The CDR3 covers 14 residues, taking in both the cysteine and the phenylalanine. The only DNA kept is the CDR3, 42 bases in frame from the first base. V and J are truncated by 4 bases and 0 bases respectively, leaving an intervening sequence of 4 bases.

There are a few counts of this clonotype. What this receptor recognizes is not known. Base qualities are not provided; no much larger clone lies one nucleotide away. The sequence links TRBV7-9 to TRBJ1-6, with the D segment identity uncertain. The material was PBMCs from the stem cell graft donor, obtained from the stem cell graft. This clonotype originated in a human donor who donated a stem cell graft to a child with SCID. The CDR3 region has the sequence CASSWDSYNSPLHF. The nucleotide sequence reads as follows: TGTGCCAGCAGCTGGGACTCCTATAATTCACCCCTCCACTTT. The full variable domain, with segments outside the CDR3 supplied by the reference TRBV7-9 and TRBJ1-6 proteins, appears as DTGVSQNPRHKITKRGQNVTFRCDPISEHNRLYWYRQTLGQGPEFLTYFQNEAQLEKSRLLSDRFSAERPKGSFSTLEIQRTEQGDSAMYLCASSWDSYNSPLHFGNGTRLTVT.